This TCR beta chain was captured in a study of the immune and genomic landscape of osteosarcoma (dated by TCRdb to the early 2020s). With regard to the full study: A total of under 50 pediatric and adult patients with high-grade osteosarcoma made up the overall cohort, and the median age at diagnosis was approximately 25 years (range roughly 5-81). Poor-risk disease was overrepresented in the cohort, as 73% of patients had an unfavorable pathologic response to standard therapy and more than 65% had died. In the overall cohort, 55% to 65% of patients were male, and localized disease at diagnosis was presented by about 77% of patients. Osteosarcoma specimens were profiled with whole genome, RNA and T-cell receptor sequencing plus immunohistochemistry and reverse phase protein arrays so that immunogenic potential could be defined. To characterize the osteosarcoma immunogenomic landscape, the TCR sequencing results were combined with transcriptome, protein array and immunostaining data. The goal of the study was to explain why immune checkpoint inhibitors have shown limited clinical activity in osteosarcoma. Three patients contributed a couple of samples from the same tumor site. Beyond this particular receptor, the publication reports: Overall, productive TCR clonality was low, with a mean of 0.09 and a maximum of 0.3, which suggests limited clonal expansion of T cells. In five cases, a single hyperexpanded clone dominated the repertoire, and each of these five cases had fewer than 100 T-cell clonotypes. Because osteosarcoma is rare and all possible samples were collected, sample size was not determined by any statistical method. Higher TCR productive clonality was observed in the immune-hot C3 cluster than in the cold C1 cluster, although TCR productive clonality remained low overall. The clonality benchmarks were taken from external normal skin and healthy peripheral blood data instead of from matched normal tissue. Alongside the frozen tumor specimens, matched blood was collected from only a couple of patients.

With regard to this clone: Its antigen is unknown. Qualities for individual bases were not recorded, and no much larger clone is one base off.

TCR beta chain CDR3 regions were immunosequenced using the ImmunoSEQ Assay (Adaptive Biotechnologies). The authors' analysis ran thus. TCRB rearrangements, read counts, read proportions and gene usage were exported through the ImmunoSEQ Analyzer platform. T-cell clonality was computed as 1 minus Pielou's evenness on productive rearrangements. Clonal space homeostasis binned clonotypes as rare, small, medium, large or hyperexpanded (0.01 to 1 of the repertoire). TCR productive clonality was compared across immune clusters C1, C2 and C3 using the Wilcoxon rank sum test. This immuneACCESS table, as held by TCRdb, lists in-frame sequences with V and J called but not all clones. Of the missing ones, under half trace to an unresolved V gene in checked studies; the others have no known cause. V and J calls and clone size come straight from that table; D and trimming were deduced from the DNA. Recorded for this sample are 350 to 500 clones; roughly 74% of them occurred a single time. Of the sample, 15% to 20% falls within the top ten clones.

Specimens were post-treatment primary, local recurrence and metastasis tumors from poor-prognosis patients. Frozen resected lung metastases of osteosarcoma were used as metastasis specimens. Via the germline V gene, CDR1 is SGHRS and CDR2 YFSETQ. The CDR3 covers 12 residues, taking in both the cysteine and the phenylalanine. The read is trimmed to its CDR3 DNA, 36 bases read in frame from base 1. Deletion took 4 bases off V and 7 bases off J, with a span of 11 bases between the germline ends. The sequenced material came from metastatic tumor tissue from the lung. The cell subset or site label here, explained by the study, means: lung metastasis of osteosarcoma. This sequence originates from a man younger than 35 with osteosarcoma. The age is the age at diagnosis. Recombination joined TRBV5-1 with TRBJ1-1, with the identity of the D gene unclear. The CDR3 protein is CASSRGESEAFF. The nucleotide sequence reads as follows: TGCGCCAGCAGCCGTGGGGAGAGTGAAGCTTTCTTT.